These T cell receptor beta chains were read from a single sample in a study of metastatic and nonmetastatic thyroid tumors. TCRdb reprocessed the PCR reads using MiXCR. Of roughly 34,000 clones listed, under 40% are singletons. Sequenced material: tumor tissue. These receptors came from a female donor with papillary thyroid cancer or a benign thyroid nodule (not recorded which). Some clones in this sample may be carry-over from other donors' samples. Each CDR3 is given with its conserved first and last residue. Each record gives: clone size, V gene, D gene, J gene, CDR3 protein, CDR3 DNA. D genes are given only for firm matches. A row's size may be missing; if present it is once, few, many or a size class.

NA,TRBV30,NA,TRBJ1-6,CAWQSYNSPLHF,TGTGCCTGGCAATCCTATAATTCACCCCTCCACTTT
NA,TRBV5-1,NA,TRBJ1-6,CASSSDSYNSPLHF,TGCGCCAGCAGCTCGGACAGCTATAATTCACCCCTCCACTTT
few,TRBV6-1,NA,TRBJ2-3,CASSDLGSTDMQYF,TGTGCCAGCAGTGACCTGGGGAGCACAGATATGCAGTATTTT
NA,TRBV9,NA,TRBJ1-3,CASSGGGRSSGNTIYF,TGTGCCAGCAGCGGAGGGGGACGGAGCTCTGGAAACACCATATATTTT
NA,TRBV15,NA,TRBJ2-3,CATARDLRTDTQYF,TGTGCCACCGCGCGGGACTTGCGCACAGATACGCAGTATTTT
few,TRBV28,NA,TRBJ1-2,CASSSVRGSSGYTF,TGTGCCAGCAGTTCGGTCAGGGGCTCTAGTGGCTACACCTTC
NA,TRBV7-9,NA,TRBJ1-6,CASSSGGPGLHF,TGTGCCAGCAGCTCGGGGGGGCCGGGGCTCCACTTT
NA,TRBV7-8,NA,TRBJ1-6,CASSFQGNSPLHF,TGTGCCAGCAGCTTCCAGGGCAATTCACCCCTCCACTTT
NA,TRBV18,NA,TRBJ2-1,CASSPREEGLQFF,TGTGCCAGCTCACCAAGGGAGGAGGGATTACAGTTCTTC
many,TRBV7-2,NA,TRBJ2-3,CASSFSLDPSSTDTQYF,TGTGCCAGCAGCTTCTCACTGGACCCTTCTAGCACAGATACGCAGTATTTT
many,TRBV6-2/TRBV6-3,NA,TRBJ1-6,CASSYVQATTSSYNSPLHF,TGTGCCAGCAGTTATGTGCAGGCGACCACGAGCTCCTATAATTCACCCCTCCACTTT
NA,TRBV6-1,TRBD2,TRBJ2-7,CASSEEGLAGVF,TGTGCCAGCAGTGAAGAGGGACTAGCGGGTGTCTTC
NA,TRBV24-1,NA,TRBJ2-1,CATSPGSGEGVYNEQFF,TGTGCCACCAGTCCCGGCTCGGGGGAAGGGGTTTACAATGAGCAGTTCTTC
NA,TRBV18,TRBD1,TRBJ2-7,CASSRSGQLAYEQYF,TGTGCCAGCTCACGGTCGGGACAGCTAGCCTACGAGCAGTACTTC
NA,TRBV20-1,TRBD2,TRBJ2-2,CSASPGGTGELFF,TGCAGTGCTAGCCCGGGAGGTACCGGGGAGCTGTTTTTT
few,TRBV10-3,NA,TRBJ2-1,CAISDPRGEQFF,TGTGCCATCAGTGACCCCAGGGGAGAGCAGTTCTTC
few,TRBV4-1,NA,TRBJ2-2,CASSQEGIGHGELFF,TGCGCCAGCAGCCAAGAGGGGATAGGGCACGGGGAGCTGTTTTTT
few,TRBV12-3/TRBV12-4,TRBD2,TRBJ2-1,CASSPWGLAYEQFF,TGTGCCAGCAGTCCCTGGGGACTAGCATATGAGCAGTTCTTC
NA,TRBV6-2/TRBV6-3,TRBD2,TRBJ2-3,CASSWRESTDTQYF,TGTGCCAGCAGTTGGCGGGAGAGCACAGATACGCAGTATTTT
NA,TRBV28,NA,TRBJ2-3,CASTQIGDTQYF,TGTGCCAGCACCCAGATAGGAGATACGCAGTATTTT
NA,TRBV11-2,TRBD2,TRBJ2-1,CASSLGSGGANEQFF,TGTGCCAGCAGCTTAGGTTCCGGGGGGGCGAATGAGCAGTTCTTC
once,TRBV7-9,TRBD1,TRBJ2-1,CASSWTGGDNEQFF,TGTGCCAGCAGCTGGACAGGGGGGGACAATGAGCAGTTCTTC
few,TRBV28,NA,TRBJ2-7,CASSDTTRSYEQYF,TGTGCCAGCAGTGATACTACTCGATCCTACGAGCAGTACTTC
NA,TRBV24-1,NA,TRBJ2-2,CATSETRLGELFF,TGTGCCACCAGTGAGACGAGACTGGGGGAGCTGTTTTTT
few,TRBV6-2/TRBV6-3,NA,TRBJ2-7,CASSYADVYEQYF,TGTGCCAGCAGTTACGCTGATGTATACGAGCAGTACTTC
NA,TRBV6-1,NA,TRBJ2-1,CASSGSAFHEQFF,TGTGCCAGCAGTGGATCGGCCTTCCATGAGCAGTTCTTC
NA,TRBV20-1,NA,TRBJ2-2,CSARDRITGELFF,TGCAGTGCTAGAGATCGGATCACCGGGGAGCTGTTTTTT
NA,TRBV24-1,NA,TRBJ2-2,CATSDLTGKNTGELFF,TGTGCCACCAGTGACTTGACAGGAAAAAACACCGGGGAGCTGTTTTTT
many,TRBV12-3/TRBV12-4,NA,TRBJ1-1,CASSLSSLAEAFF,TGTGCCAGCAGTTTAAGTAGCCTGGCTGAAGCTTTCTTT
few,TRBV20-1,TRBD1,TRBJ2-7,CSAHRLGDRGYEQYF,TGCAGTGCCCATAGGTTGGGGGACAGGGGCTACGAGCAGTACTTC
NA,TRBV6-1,TRBD1,TRBJ2-1,CASSDWDRANNEQFF,TGTGCCAGCAGTGATTGGGACAGGGCGAACAATGAGCAGTTCTTC
NA,TRBV24-1,NA,TRBJ2-7,CATSDGTREYEQYF,TGTGCCACCAGTGATGGGACAAGGGAGTACGAGCAGTACTTC
many,TRBV6-5,NA,TRBJ2-3,CASSFALADTQYF,TGTGCCAGCAGTTTCGCTCTCGCAGATACGCAGTATTTT
few,TRBV6-5,NA,TRBJ2-2,CASSLDGQGTGELFF,TGTGCCAGCAGTTTAGATGGGCAGGGGACCGGGGAGCTGTTTTTT
NA,TRBV25-1,TRBD1,TRBJ2-7,CASSGTGPYEQYF,TGTGCCTCCTCCGGGACAGGGCCCTACGAGCAGTACTTC
NA,TRBV20-1,NA,TRBJ1-2,CSARDRIDQGIGYTF,TGCAGTGCTAGAGATAGAATCGATCAGGGAATAGGCTACACCTTC
NA,TRBV4-2,TRBD1,TRBJ2-7,CASSQQQGQGYEQYF,TGTGCCAGCAGCCAGCAACAGGGACAGGGATACGAGCAGTACTTC
medium-sized,TRBV28,NA,TRBJ1-4,CASSLWQGSNEKLFF,TGTGCCAGCAGTTTATGGCAGGGGAGTAATGAAAAACTGTTTTTT
few,TRBV27,NA,TRBJ1-6,CASSFANSPLHF,TGTGCCAGCAGTTTCGCTAATTCACCCCTCCACTTT
NA,TRBV12-3/TRBV12-4,NA,TRBJ1-2,CASSEADRRGYTF,TGTGCCAGCAGTGAGGCCGACAGGCGCGGCTACACCTTC
NA,TRBV28,NA,TRBJ2-2,CASSFLITGELFF,TGTGCCAGCAGTTTCCTGATCACCGGGGAGCTGTTTTTT
NA,TRBV4-2,NA,TRBJ2-6,CASSPEPLSASGANVLTF,TGTGCCAGCAGTCCGGAGCCACTTTCGGCTTCTGGGGCCAACGTCCTGACTTTC
NA,TRBV20-1,TRBD2,TRBJ2-7,CSAEAGRGTYEQYF,TGCAGTGCTGAAGCGGGGAGGGGTACCTACGAGCAGTACTTC
few,TRBV6-1,TRBD1,TRBJ1-1,CASSIWDRPGPFF,TGTGCCAGCAGTATCTGGGACAGGCCCGGGCCTTTCTTT
few,TRBV5-5,NA,TRBJ2-7,CASSPPRGGGHEQYF,TGTGCCAGCAGCCCCCCTAGGGGGGGGGGACACGAGCAGTACTTC
few,TRBV6-1,TRBD2,TRBJ2-5,CASSVTGLAGEETQYF,TGTGCCAGCAGTGTAACGGGACTAGCGGGGGAAGAGACCCAGTACTTC
NA,TRBV5-1,NA,TRBJ2-2,CASTWQGGRTGELFF,TGCGCCAGCACATGGCAGGGGGGTAGAACCGGGGAGCTGTTTTTT
NA,TRBV7-2,NA,TRBJ1-1,CASSLVATEAFF,TGTGCCAGCAGCTTAGTAGCCACTGAAGCTTTCTTT
few,TRBV12-3/TRBV12-4,TRBD1,TRBJ2-2,CASSLEGAIGELFF,TGTGCCAGCAGTTTAGAGGGGGCTATCGGGGAGCTGTTTTTT
NA,TRBV7-2,NA,TRBJ2-2,CASSLAGVHTGELFF,TGTGCCAGCAGCTTAGCGGGAGTCCACACCGGGGAGCTGTTTTTT
NA,TRBV6-4,TRBD1,TRBJ1-2,CASRGQDVYGYTF,TGTGCCAGCCGTGGACAGGATGTATATGGCTACACCTTC
few,TRBV7-8,NA,TRBJ2-2,CASSRDLVGSGELFF,TGTGCCAGCAGCCGGGACTTGGTAGGGTCCGGGGAGCTGTTTTTT
few,TRBV19,TRBD2,TRBJ2-2,CASKSGSGNTGELFF,TGTGCCAGTAAGAGCGGGAGCGGGAACACCGGGGAGCTGTTTTTT